Below are 19 T cell receptor beta chains sequenced from a single sample in a study of T cell repertoires in cytomegalovirus infection. TCRdb re-analysed the reads in MiXCR, keeping a single row per CDR3 protein. The profile shows 100,000 or so distinct CDR3 sequences, 16% of them singletons. Sequencing used PBMCs. The receptors originated from a human donor in good health (CMV status not recorded). Some clones in this sample may be carry-over from other donors' samples.

This clonotype was counted many times. The V and J genes are TRBV2 and TRBJ1-4; possible D gene TRBD1, 6 bases. There are 14 residues in the CDR3. Germline values: CDR1 SNHLY, CDR2 FYNNEI. The V and J ends lost 5 bases and 0 bases respectively, with 7 bases between them. The CDR3 protein is CASSRTATNEKLFF. CDR3 in DNA: TGTGCCAGCAGTCGGACAGCAACTAATGAAAAACTGTTTTTT. The variable domain in full, with the rest retrieved from reference TRBV2 and TRBJ1-4, is EPEVTQTPSHQVTQMGQEVILRCVPISNHLYFYWYRQILGQKVEFLVSFYNNEISEKSEIFDDQFSVERPDGSNFTLKIRSTKLEDSAMYFCASSRTATNEKLFFGSGTQLSVL.

The table lists this clonotype with a few counts. The junction departs from the called germline gene at one end, perhaps through a read error. V and J are TRBV29-1 and TRBJ1-2, with a weak D call TRBD1 (6 bases). The germline V gene encodes CDR1 SQVTM and CDR2 ANQGSEA. CDR3 size: 12 residues. CDR3 residues: CSAETQGSGYTF. The DNA of the CDR3 is TGCAGCGCTGAAACCCAGGGGAGTGGCTACACCTTC.

This clonotype was picked up a small number of times. The chain is built from TRBV14 and TRBJ2-7; D assignment may be TRBD1 or TRBD2 (5 bases each). The germline V gene has CDR1 SGHDN and CDR2 FVKESK. Trimming removed 5 bases from V and 3 bases from J, with 23 bases in between. The CDR3 has 17 amino acids. The CDR3 here is CASSKESGRVAFYEQYF. The CDR3 nucleotides read TGTGCCAGCAGCAAGGAAAGCGGCAGGGTGGCCTTCTACGAGCAGTACTTC.

The table lists this clonotype with many counts. The chain uses TRBV7-4 and TRBJ2-5; 12 nucleotides align to TRBD2. Germline loops: CDR1 SGHVT, CDR2 SQSDAQ. This CDR3 comprises 18 residues. Trimming removed 3 bases from V and 5 bases from J; junction bases left unmatched: 13. The CDR3 bases are TGTGCCAGCAGCTTCAACCCCACTCTAGCGGGGGGGCGGGAGACCCAGTACTTC. Translation gives CASSFNPTLAGGRETQYF.

The chain recombines TRBV11-1 with TRBJ1-1; tentatively, D is TRBD1 (5 bases). The CDR3 loop spans 16 amino acids. Germline V gives CDR1 SGHAT, CDR2 FQDESV (reference sequence). The V and J ends lost 2 bases and 7 bases respectively, with 20 bases between them. The CDR3 sequence is CASSLMKTETEDEAFF. The CDR3 bases are TGTGCCAGCAGCTTAATGAAGACAGAGACTGAAGATGAAGCTTTCTTT.

This chain uses TRBV2 with TRBJ1-5, with D maybe TRBD1 (5 bases). Trimming stripped 2 bases from V and 2 bases from J, with 16 bases between. The germline V gene has CDR1 SNHLY and CDR2 FYNNEI. The CDR3 is 17 amino acids. This CDR3 reads CASSERRGRSGNQPQHF. CDR3 coding DNA: TGTGCCAGCAGTGAAAGGCGGGGCAGATCGGGCAATCAGCCCCAGCATTTT.

Many counts were recorded for this clonotype. This rearrangement joins TRBV7-2 to TRBJ2-1; maybe TRBD2 (6 bases). Germline V lookup: CDR1 SGHTA, CDR2 FQGNSA. The CDR3 consists of 15 residues. Trimming shortened V by 5 bases and J by 5 bases, and 16 bases separated the two germline ends. CDR3 in amino acids: CASSQRLANHNEQFF. In DNA, the CDR3 is TGTGCCAGCAGCCAACGGCTAGCGAACCACAATGAGCAGTTCTTC.

The chain carries TRBV4-1 and TRBJ2-1, with 7 bases lining up with TRBD2. Per germline, CDR1 MGHRA and CDR2 YSYEKL. Losses at the gene ends were 0 bases for V and 4 bases for J; bases not matched to a gene: 9. The CDR3 contains 17 residues. The CDR3 nucleotides are TGCGCCAGCAGCCAAGAGAGAGGGGTAGCGGGTTACAATGAGCAGTTCTTC. Amino acids: CASSQERGVAGYNEQFF.

The J gene is TRBJ2-1, the V gene TRBV27; D ambiguous. The germline gives CDR1 MNHEY, CDR2 SMNVEV (reference sequence). Trimming took off 5 bases at V and 7 bases at J, with 15 bases between the two ends. CDR3 length: 14 residues. CDR3 protein: CASSPNLFRNEQFF. The CDR3 nucleotides read TGTGCCAGCAGTCCCAACCTCTTCAGAAATGAGCAGTTCTTC.

J is TRBJ2-7 and V is TRBV7-2; D unclear. CDR1 and CDR2 (germline): SGHTA, FQGNSA. CDR3 length equals 11 residues. V was pared by 4 bases and J by 7 bases, with 8 bases between. CDR3 loop: CASSSLGEQYF. The CDR3 DNA follows: TGTGCCAGCAGCTCACTCGGAGAGCAGTACTTC.

The table lists this clonotype with a few counts. J is TRBJ2-3 and V is TRBV15; D is unclear. Germline CDR1 reads LNHNV; CDR2 reads YYDKDF (reference sequence). The CDR3 is 13 amino acids. V gave up 0 bases and J gave up 11 bases, with 12 bases separating them. The CDR3 nucleotides are TGTGCCACCAGCAGAGATCGAGTAGGGTGGCAGTATTTT. It specifies CATSRDRVGWQYF.

In this sample, this clonotype turned up many times. This chain links TRBV7-2 with TRBJ1-2, with D maybe TRBD1 (5 bases). CDR1 is SGHTA, CDR2 FQGNSA, per germline. This CDR3 has 15 amino acids. Deletions cut 6 bases from V and 3 bases from J, with 17 bases between. CDR3 DNA: TGTGCCAGCAGAAACGCACAGGCGATTGACTATGGCTACACCTTC. It specifies CASRNAQAIDYGYTF.

The chain uses TRBV6-1 and TRBJ1-1, with D perhaps TRBD1 (5 bases). V was pared by 10 bases and J by 1 base, with 19 bases between. CDR1 and CDR2 (germline): MNHNS, SASEGT. There are 15 residues in the CDR3. The chain's CDR3 is CATAGGKVENTEAFF. CDR3 in DNA: TGTGCCACCGCCGGGGGGAAAGTTGAGAACACTGAAGCTTTCTTT.

This chain links TRBV28 with TRBJ1-1; no reliable D call. V gave up 5 bases and J gave up 4 bases, with 11 bases separating them. The CDR3 extends over 13 amino acids. Germline V gene lookup returns CDR1 MDHEN and CDR2 SYDVKM. The CDR3 protein is CASSAVTGTEAFF. Written as DNA, the CDR3 is TGTGCCAGCAGTGCAGTTACGGGCACTGAAGCTTTCTTT.

The chain uses TRBV6-1 and TRBJ2-3; 8 bases fit TRBD2. V lost 4 bases and J lost 2; bases outside the gene matches: 2. The V gene's germline CDR1 is MNHNS and CDR2 SASEGT. The CDR3 extends over 14 amino acids. CDR3 sequence (DNA): TGTGCCAGCAGTGGCGGGGGGCCCACAGATACGCAGTATTTT. Protein product: CASSGGGPTDTQYF.

In its sample, this clonotype was seen once. The chain is built from TRBV9 and TRBJ2-2, with D tentatively TRBD2 (5 bases). Trimming left V 0 bases short and J 7 bases short, with 13 bases between. The CDR3 is 15 residues long. CDR1 and CDR2 from the germline V gene are SGDLS and YYNGEE. The CDR3: CASSVDERRVGELFF. CDR3 DNA sequence: TGTGCCAGCAGCGTAGATGAGCGGAGAGTCGGGGAGCTGTTTTTT.

The V and J genes are TRBV3-1 and TRBJ2-7; 10 nucleotides match TRBD1. CDR3 size: 14 residues. Losses at the gene ends were 4 bases for V and 5 bases for J; bases not matched to a gene: 5. CDR1 and CDR2 (germline): LGHDT, YNNKEL (reference sequence). CDR3 bases: TGTGCCAGCAGCCGACCGACAGGGGGCAACGAGCAGTACTTC. Protein sequence: CASSRPTGGNEQYF.

This clonotype was seen repeatedly, ten times or more. The V gene is TRBV20-1, the J gene TRBJ2-3; the match to TRBD2 covers 9 bases. This CDR3 has 13 residues. Germline V gene sequence: CDR1 DFQATT, CDR2 SNEGSKA (reference sequence). J gave up 6 bases and V 3 bases, and 4 bases lay outside the gene matches. In nucleotides, the CDR3 is TGCAGTGCTAGGGCTAGCGGGGTGGATACGCAGTATTTT. This sequence encodes CSARASGVDTQYF.

There are many counts of this clonotype. The chain joins TRBV7-6 to TRBJ2-7; D possibly corresponds to TRBD1 (6 bases). CDR1 is SGHVS and CDR2 is FNYEAQ in the germline V gene. The germline V and J ends were trimmed by 0 bases and 7 bases, with 19 bases remaining between them. The CDR3 runs 16 residues. The CDR3 protein is CASSLAGLQGTGEQYF. The CDR3, as DNA: TGTGCCAGCAGCTTAGCTGGACTGCAGGGGACGGGTGAGCAGTACTTC.